The table lists the clone carrying this T cell receptor (beta chain) with many counts. Its target is unknown. Primers used in a second PCR of roughly 7 to 11 cycles were a sample-barcoded 5' primer and a J-beta primer mix. Each CDR3 protein is one row after TCRdb ran MiXCR on the 5' RACE reads. There are 630,000 or so distinct CDR3 sequences in the sample; approximately 30% occur only once, and approximately 15% lies in the top ten. This sample is drawn from a study of blood T cells in healthy people across ages. Background on the study: About one barcoded beta molecule per two T cells came from capture by template switching.

This CDR3 is built from 15 residues. CDR1 and CDR2 from the germline V gene are DFQATT and SNEGSKA (reference sequence). Trimming at V came to 3 bases and at J to 7 bases, leaving 14 bases not matched to a gene. The sample, 7.5 to 10 milliliters of peripheral blood, was drawn from each donor. Total RNA extraction produced at least 5.5 micrograms (per sample) for the study. General observations from the study: The study could not conclusively compare naive and antigen-experienced cells, given its unsorted PBMCs.

Sequences were obtained from blood. This receptor was obtained from a woman older than 75 in good health. The chain couples TRBV20-1 to TRBJ2-7; TRBD1 matches at 8 bases. The CDR3 nucleotides are TGCAGTGCTAGCATATTTGGGACAGGCTCTAGAGAGCAGTACTTC. Protein product: CSASIFGTGSREQYF.